This TCR beta chain is from a study of patients and donors after allogeneic stem cell transplantation. This clonotype was picked up a small number of times. Germline V gene sequence: CDR1 LGHDT, CDR2 YNNKEL (reference sequence). Trimming removed 0 bases at V and 2 bases at J, with 15 bases between. There are 17 residues in the CDR3. TCRdb redid the calling of the RT-PCR reads with MiXCR, one entry per CDR3 protein. The table has about a million distinct CDR3 sequences, more than 15% seen once; the top ten hold 5% to 6.5%. This chain links TRBV3-1 with TRBJ2-3; D unclear. The source is a human donor who was either an allogeneic HSCT recipient or a stem cell or donor lymphocyte infusion donor (not recorded which). It is not recorded whose cells these are; they may come from a transplant donor. Sequences were obtained from blood, either unsorted or a sorted T cell fraction (not recorded which). The CDR3 loop is CASSQDTSSRNTDTQYF. CDR3 sequence (DNA): TGTGCCAGCAGCCAAGACACATCCAGCAGGAACACAGATACGCAGTATTTT.